The 24 T cell receptor beta chains in this list originate from one sample, sequenced in a study of cytomegalovirus exposure and HLA in healthy donors listed by TCRdb under 2017. The library was prepared using the immunoSEQ multiplex PCR assay. For the multiplex PCR, a mixture combining 60 forward primers for TCR Vbeta segments and 13 reverse primers for TCR Jbeta segments was used. Sourced from immuneACCESS, this table was stored by TCRdb with only in-frame sequences that have V and J called. A share of the clones is absent; for the studies checked, an unresolved V gene accounts for under half, and the remainder has no known explanation. The table for this sample lists a few hundred thousand clones; 70% to 80% of them were counted only once. Jointly, the top ten make up around 16% of the sample. The specimen was PBMCs. All receptors come from a man aged 35-49 years in good health and CMV-seronegative.

The rearrangement links TRBV9 to TRBJ2-5; 8 nucleotides align to TRBD1. The J call may not be correct, given that the DNA end is closer to TRBJ2-7. In germline, CDR1 is SGDLS, CDR2 YYNGEE. The CDR3 totals 14 residues. The CDR3 protein is CASSRSGTGYEQYF. As DNA, the CDR3 is TGTGCCAGCAGCCGCTCAGGGACAGGCTACGAGCAGTACTTC.

This clone is a singleton in its sample. The chain joins TRBV6-1 to TRBJ1-5; TRBD1 might be the D (5 bases). Germline loops: CDR1 MNHNS, CDR2 SASEGT. The length of the CDR3 is 14 residues. Trimming removed 4 bases from V and 9 bases from J, with 16 bases in between. The CDR3 DNA reads TGTGCCAGCAGTGGGGGACTTCTCTTTGGGCCCCAGCATTTT. Its protein product is CASSGGLLFGPQHF.

This clone was counted only a few times. This chain connects TRBV28 to TRBJ2-2; D may be TRBD1 (6 bases). Trimming removed 3 bases at V and 6 bases at J, with 20 bases between. CDR3 size: 17 residues. Germline-derived CDR1 and CDR2 are MDHEN and SYDVKM. The CDR3 region is CASSLGAGVEGAGELFF. CDR3 nucleotides: TGTGCCAGCAGTTTGGGTGCCGGGGTAGAGGGGGCCGGGGAGCTGTTTTTT.

CDR3 coding DNA: TGTGCCAGCAGCCGGACAGGGGAGCAGCCCCAGCATTTT. It translates to CASSRTGEQPQHF. V gene TRBV7-6 combines with J gene TRBJ1-5, with 9 bases that match TRBD1. The CDR3 is 13 residues long. The germline V gene encodes CDR1 SGHVS and CDR2 FNYEAQ. The ends lost 5 bases at V and 7 bases at J; junction bases unmatched: 3.

V usage is TRBV7-9 and J usage is TRBJ1-6; no clear D. Germline CDR1 and CDR2: SEHNR and FQNEAQ (reference sequence). The CDR3 has 12 amino acids. V was trimmed by 8 bases and J by 10 bases, leaving 12 bases between them. CDR3 coding DNA: TGTGCCAGCGGCCTGGGAGGGTCACCCCTCCACTTT. Encoded protein: CASGLGGSPLHF.

The V call is TRBV5-4, the J call TRBJ2-5; D is undetermined. Trimming pared 0 bases from V and 4 bases from J, leaving 4 bases between. There are 12 residues in the CDR3. Germline CDR1 and CDR2: SGHNT and YYREEE (reference sequence). The CDR3 nucleotides are TGTGCCAGCAGCTTGGCGGGAGAGACCCAGTACTTC. Translation gives CASSLAGETQYF.

The chain couples TRBV5-1 to TRBJ2-2; a weak D match, TRBD2 (6 bases). Trimming pared 4 bases from V and 6 bases from J, leaving 10 bases between. Germline V CDR1 and CDR2: SGHRS, YFSETQ. The CDR3 totals 13 residues. The CDR3 is CASSLGLSGELFF. For the CDR3, the DNA is TGCGCCAGCAGCCTGGGACTGTCCGGGGAGCTGTTTTTT.

This chain uses TRBV5-4 with TRBJ2-3; 16 nucleotides match TRBD2. This CDR3 has 18 amino acids. The trim removed 3 bases at V and 1 base at J, leaving 5 bases unmatched. Germline V gives CDR1 SGHNT, CDR2 YYREEE (reference sequence). This CDR3 is CASSSGTSGGAGTDTQYF. Written as DNA, the CDR3 is TGTGCCAGCAGCTCCGGGACTAGCGGGGGGGCCGGCACAGATACGCAGTATTTT.

The rearrangement uses TRBV11-3 and TRBJ1-4; 8 positions match TRBD1. This CDR3 contains 17 residues. Germline CDR1 is SGHNT and CDR2 is YENEEA. V gave up 8 bases and J gave up 8 bases; unmatched junction bases: 19. The CDR3: CASRDRLAPWWSEKLFF. In DNA, the CDR3 is TGTGCCAGCCGGGACAGGTTAGCGCCTTGGTGGTCAGAAAAACTGTTTTTT.

The chain links TRBV2 to TRBJ1-1; no definite D call. The CDR3 is 12 amino acids. Trimming stripped 5 bases from V and 3 bases from J, with 7 bases between. Germline CDR1 SNHLY, CDR2 FYNNEI. CDR3 amino acids: CASSLGYTEAFF. CDR3 nucleotides: TGTGCCAGCAGTCTCGGGTACACTGAAGCTTTCTTT.

The V and J genes are TRBV19 and TRBJ2-3; 8 bases are a match to TRBD2. The CDR3 runs 18 residues. Germline loops: CDR1 LNHDA, CDR2 SQIVND (reference sequence). V was pared by 0 bases and J by 0 bases, with 8 bases of the junction left unmatched. The CDR3 protein is CASSIDKRLATSTDTQYF. In DNA, the CDR3 is TGTGCCAGTAGTATAGATAAGAGACTAGCGACCAGCACAGATACGCAGTATTTT.

This clone was seen a single time. The chain is built from TRBV25-1 and TRBJ2-3; 7 bases agree with TRBD1. Germline V gene data show CDR1 as MGHDK and CDR2 as SYGVNS. The CDR3 length is 16 residues. Trimming at V came to 3 bases and at J to 1 base, leaving 7 bases not matched to a gene. The CDR3 DNA sequence: TGTGCCAGCAGTGATGTCCGGGACAGACGCACAGATACGCAGTATTTT. The encoded protein is CASSDVRDRRTDTQYF.

The CDR3 DNA reads TGTGCTAGTGGTTTGATAGGAGCGGGAGCCAATGAGCAGTTCTTC. This codes for CASGLIGAGANEQFF. The rearrangement links TRBV12-5 to TRBJ2-1, with 8 nucleotides matching TRBD2. The CDR3 has 15 amino acids. Germline values: CDR1 LGHNT, CDR2 FRNRAP. J was trimmed by 6 bases and V by 2 bases; bases with no gene match: 6.

The V call is TRBV9, the J call TRBJ2-1; the D is unclear. Germline CDR1 and CDR2: SGDLS and YYNGEE. The V end lost 1 base, the J end lost 8 bases, and 7 bases lay between the germline ends. The CDR3 loop spans 12 amino acids. CDR3 sequence (DNA): TGTGCCAGCAGCGTATCGTCCGATGAGCAGTTCTTC. Protein product: CASSVSSDEQFF.

The V gene is TRBV11-1, the J gene TRBJ2-4; D might be TRBD2 (6 bases). This CDR3 is 17 amino acids long. CDR1 and CDR2 from the germline V gene are SGHAT and FQDESV (reference sequence). With 1 base removed from V and 0 bases from J, the gap between germline ends came to 13 bases. The CDR3 reads CASSLVRGRLAKNIQYF. The CDR3 coding sequence is TGTGCCAGCAGCTTAGTTCGGGGGAGGCTAGCCAAAAACATTCAGTACTTC.

The CDR3 sequence is CASSPGQGKIYGYTF. The CDR3 bases are TGTGCCAGCTCACCTGGACAGGGCAAGATCTATGGCTACACCTTC. The chain links TRBV18 to TRBJ1-2; 8 bases fit TRBD1. This CDR3 is built from 15 residues. The V and J ends lost 3 bases and 4 bases, in that order; junction bases with no gene match: 7. Germline assignment: CDR1 KGHSH and CDR2 LQKENI. The full variable domain, its missing parts supplied by reference TRBV18 and TRBJ1-2, is NAGVMQNPRHLVRRRGQEARLRCSPMKGHSHVYWYRQLPEEGLKFMVYLQKENIIDESGMPKERFSAEFPKEGPSILRIQQVVRGDSAAYFCASSPGQGKIYGYTFGSGTRLTVV.

The chain links TRBV2 to TRBJ1-1; 7 positions match TRBD1. The germline CDR1 and CDR2 sequences are SNHLY and FYNNEI. CDR3 length equals 16 residues. The V gene end was trimmed by 5 bases and the J gene end by 0 bases; junction bases not matched to a gene: 9. This CDR3 reads CASSPGDRTLNTEAFF. The CDR3 coding sequence is TGTGCCAGCAGTCCCGGGGACAGAACCTTGAACACTGAAGCTTTCTTT.

The chain employs TRBV5-1 and TRBJ2-2; 10 bases align to TRBD2. The germline CDR1 and CDR2 sequences are SGHRS and YFSETQ. The CDR3 runs to 16 residues. Trimming at V came to 5 bases and at J to 3 bases, leaving 7 bases not matched to a gene. The CDR3 loop reads CASRPLAGAYTGELFF. For the CDR3, the DNA is TGCGCCAGCAGACCTCTAGCGGGGGCCTACACCGGGGAGCTGTTTTTT.

The chain couples TRBV5-4 to TRBJ2-2; TRBD2 is a possible D gene (6 bases). V lost 0 bases to trimming and J lost 1 base, with 16 bases between them. This CDR3 region has 18 residues. Germline-derived CDR1 and CDR2 are SGHNT and YYREEE (reference sequence). CDR3 region: CASSLDGLAARNTGELFF. In DNA, the CDR3 is TGTGCCAGCAGCTTGGACGGCTTAGCGGCCAGGAACACCGGGGAGCTGTTTTTT.

The rearrangement joins TRBV2 to TRBJ2-1; possible D gene TRBD2, 5 bases. The CDR3 is 15 residues long. Germline V gene data show CDR1 as SNHLY and CDR2 as FYNNEI. Trimming took off 6 bases at V and 4 bases at J, with 16 bases between the two ends. In nucleotides, the CDR3 is TGTGCCAGCAGCCTCGAGGGCCCCCAATACAATGAGCAGTTCTTC. Protein: CASSLEGPQYNEQFF.

The chain has TRBV29-1 and TRBJ2-5; no clear D gene. The CDR3 totals 13 residues. The V end lost 4 bases, the J end lost 3 bases, and 12 bases lay between the germline ends. The germline CDR1 and CDR2 sequences are SQVTM and ANQGSEA. The CDR3 loop reads CSVGYNIKETQYF. In DNA, the CDR3 is TGCAGCGTTGGGTACAACATAAAAGAGACCCAGTACTTC.

The V and J genes are TRBV5-4 and TRBJ1-2; D remains ambiguous. Deletions cut 6 bases from V and 8 bases from J, with 26 bases between. The CDR3 has 16 residues. CDR1 and CDR2 from the germline V gene are SGHNT and YYREEE (reference sequence). The CDR3 spells CASNSGPTLPSRGYTF. The DNA of the CDR3 is TGTGCCAGCAACTCTGGGCCGACATTGCCTTCGCGAGGCTACACCTTC.

This clone has more than one count but fewer than ten. The chain carries TRBV5-5 and TRBJ1-5; possible D gene TRBD1, 6 bases. Trimming removed 5 bases from V and 9 bases from J, with 15 bases in between. The CDR3 is made up of 13 amino acids. Germline CDR1 reads SGHKS; CDR2 reads YYEKEE (reference sequence). CDR3 residues: CASSSDRSTPQHF. In DNA form, the CDR3 reads TGTGCCAGCAGTTCCGACAGGAGTACGCCCCAGCATTTT.

The chain joins TRBV15 to TRBJ2-3, with D possibly matching TRBD2 (5 bases). The CDR3 sequence is 15 residues long. V dropped 3 bases and J dropped 0 bases, with 10 bases sitting between them. The germline gives CDR1 LNHNV, CDR2 YYDKDF (reference sequence). For the CDR3, the DNA is TGTGCCACCAGCAGCGACTATTCAAGCACAGATACGCAGTATTTT. This sequence encodes CATSSDYSSTDTQYF.